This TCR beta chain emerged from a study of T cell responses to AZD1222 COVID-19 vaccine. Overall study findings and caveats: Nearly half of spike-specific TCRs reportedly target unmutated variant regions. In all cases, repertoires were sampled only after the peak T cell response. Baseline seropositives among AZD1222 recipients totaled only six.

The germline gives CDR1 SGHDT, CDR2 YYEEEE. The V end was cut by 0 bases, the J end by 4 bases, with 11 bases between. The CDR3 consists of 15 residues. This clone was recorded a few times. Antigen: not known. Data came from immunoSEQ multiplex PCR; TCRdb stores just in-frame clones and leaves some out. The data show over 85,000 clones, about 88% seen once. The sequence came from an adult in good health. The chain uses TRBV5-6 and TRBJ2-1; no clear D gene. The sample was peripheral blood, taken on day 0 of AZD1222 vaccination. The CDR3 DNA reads TGTGCCAGCAGCTTGGGGGATGGATTTTACAATGAGCAGTTCTTC. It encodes CASSLGDGFYNEQFF.